The 28 T cell receptor beta chains below come from one sample, sequenced in a study of somatic mutations in cytotoxic T cells in rheumatoid arthritis. TCRdb keeps only in-frame clones here, not all; method: immunoSEQ multiplex PCR. The table shows roughly 10,000 clones, with approximately 91% occurring only once. Input material: CD4+ T cells sorted from blood. The receptors shown here come from a woman between 18 and 29 years old with rheumatoid arthritis.

The chain recombines TRBV10-3 with TRBJ1-1; 7 positions agree with TRBD1. Per the germline V gene, CDR1 is ENHRY and CDR2 is SYGVKD. V dropped 11 bases and J dropped 2; count of bases not matched to a gene: 5. The CDR3 extends over 12 amino acids. CDR3 sequence (DNA): TGTGCCGTGACAGGGAGAAACACTGAAGCTTTCTTT. Translated: CAVTGRNTEAFF.

The chain combines TRBV10-3 with TRBJ2-2; 10 bases are a match to TRBD1. The CDR3 sequence is 15 residues long. Trimming took 8 bases from V and 6 from J; bases not matched to a gene: 9. CDR1 and CDR2 from the germline V gene are ENHRY and SYGVKD. CDR3 protein: CAIHNPGQGSGELFF. The DNA of the CDR3 is TGTGCCATCCATAATCCGGGACAGGGGTCCGGGGAGCTGTTTTTT.

The V and J genes are TRBV21-1 and TRBJ2-7; the table's D call, TRBD2, has no DNA check behind it. TRBV21-1 is a recognized pseudogene. This CDR3 region has 17 residues. As DNA, the CDR3 is TGTGCCAGCAGCCCCCAGGCGGGCTTCTGGATTTCCTACGAGCAGTACTTC. The encoded protein is CASSPQAGFWISYEQYF.

This chain links TRBV28 with TRBJ1-2, with D maybe TRBD1 (5 bases). The CDR3 loop spans 14 amino acids. The germline gives CDR1 MDHEN, CDR2 SYDVKM. Trimming shortened V by 2 bases and J by 2 bases, and 9 bases separated the two germline ends. DNA for the CDR3: TGTGCCAGCAGTTTACTAGGGGTAAACTATGGCTACACCTTC. Translated: CASSLLGVNYGYTF.

The chain carries TRBV4-3 and TRBJ2-7, with TRBD2 matching over 9 bases. The J segment lost 0 bases and the V segment lost 4 bases, leaving 7 bases of the junction unmatched. Looked up from germline, CDR1 is LGHNA and CDR2 is YSLEER. The CDR3 is 16 residues long. CDR3 residues: CASSLQLAGGSYEQYF. The DNA for the CDR3 is TGCGCCAGCAGCCTCCAACTAGCGGGCGGCTCCTACGAGCAGTACTTC.

The rearrangement uses TRBV28 and TRBJ2-5, with D unclear. The J call may be in error: the DNA end matches TRBJ2-7 better. This CDR3 spans 11 amino acids. Germline-derived CDR1 and CDR2 are MDHEN and SYDVKM. CDR3 nucleotides: TGTGCCAGCAGTTCCCCCCACGAGCAGTACTTC. Its protein is CASSSPHEQYF.

This chain links TRBV28 with TRBJ1-5; TRBD1 is a possible D gene (5 bases). Trimming cost V 7 bases and J 6 bases, with 16 bases left between them. This CDR3 spans 14 amino acids. Per the germline V gene, CDR1 is MDHEN and CDR2 is SYDVKM. The CDR3 loop is CASTFGGGSQPQHF. The CDR3 nucleotides are TGTGCCAGCACCTTTGGGGGGGGAAGTCAGCCCCAGCATTTT.

The V and J genes are TRBV11-2 and TRBJ2-5, with 7 nucleotides matching TRBD1. J gave up 7 bases and V 4 bases, and 9 bases lay outside the gene matches. Germline V CDR1 and CDR2: SGHAT, FQNNGV. CDR3 size: 14 residues. CDR3 region: CASSYGQAASTQYF. The CDR3 DNA follows: TGTGCCAGCAGCTATGGACAGGCGGCGTCGACCCAGTACTTC.

The gene calls are TRBV11-2 and TRBJ2-1, with TRBD2 identical over 7 bases. The CDR3 totals 16 residues. J was trimmed by 0 bases and V by 3 bases; bases with no gene match: 5. Germline-derived CDR1 and CDR2 are SGHAT and FQNNGV. DNA for the CDR3: TGTGCCAGCAGCTTGGGAGGGGAGAGCTCCTACAATGAGCAGTTCTTC. Translating it yields CASSLGGESSYNEQFF.

V usage is TRBV5-1 and J usage is TRBJ1-2; tentative D call: TRBD1 (5 bases). Germline CDR1 is SGHRS and CDR2 is YFSETQ. V lost 4 bases and J lost 7, with 11 bases in between. The CDR3 spans 12 residues. The CDR3 loop reads CASSGGTSGYTF. The DNA for the CDR3 is TGCGCCAGCAGCGGAGGGACGTCTGGCTACACCTTC.

The rearrangement uses TRBV9 and TRBJ2-5; TRBD2 aligns across 12 bases. The CDR3 is made up of 16 amino acids. The trim removed 0 bases at V and 5 bases at J, leaving 5 bases unmatched. CDR1 is SGDLS, CDR2 YYNGEE, per germline. This CDR3 is CASSVELAGGRETQYF. CDR3 nucleotides: TGTGCCAGCAGCGTAGAACTAGCGGGAGGAAGGGAGACCCAGTACTTC.

This chain uses TRBV4-3 with TRBJ1-5; D possibly corresponds to TRBD1 (6 bases). Trimming took 0 bases from V and 4 from J, leaving 10 bases between them. This CDR3 contains 15 residues. The V gene's germline CDR1 is LGHNA and CDR2 YSLEER. CDR3 DNA: TGCGCCAGCAGCCAAGATCCCAGGGGTAATCAGCCCCAGCATTTT. It specifies CASSQDPRGNQPQHF.

The rearrangement links TRBV15 to TRBJ2-3, with 12 bases matching TRBD2. CDR1 is LNHNV, CDR2 YYDKDF, per germline (reference sequence). This CDR3 contains 17 residues. J gave up 9 bases and V 1 base, and 11 bases lay outside the gene matches. CDR3 region: CATSRGTSGVGGGTQYF. CDR3 bases: TGTGCCACCAGCAGAGGGACTAGCGGGGTGGGCGGTGGGACGCAGTATTTT.

This rearrangement joins TRBV10-2 to TRBJ1-1, with D hard to call. Germline loops: CDR1 WSHSY, CDR2 SAAADI. The CDR3 is 15 residues long. The V and J ends lost 7 bases and 1 base respectively, with 16 bases between them. In DNA, the CDR3 is TGCGCCAGCATACCAGGAATGAGCAGGAACACTGAAGCTTTCTTT. It encodes CASIPGMSRNTEAFF.

The CDR3 protein is CASSRDMSGQETQYF. The CDR3 nucleotides read TGCGCCAGCAGCCGGGACATGAGCGGCCAAGAGACCCAGTACTTC. J is TRBJ2-5 and V is TRBV4-3, with D possibly TRBD1 on 6 matching bases. The CDR3 runs 15 residues. Trimming took off 4 bases at V and 1 base at J, with 13 bases between the two ends. Germline V gives CDR1 LGHNA, CDR2 YSLEER.

This clone was recorded once. V usage is TRBV18 and J usage is TRBJ1-1; D call uncertain. Trimming stripped 5 bases from V and 1 base from J, with 8 bases between. Germline V gives CDR1 KGHSH, CDR2 LQKENI. The CDR3 has 13 amino acids. The CDR3: CASSAPGNTEAFF. CDR3 coding DNA: TGTGCCAGCTCAGCCCCAGGGAACACTGAAGCTTTCTTT.

The chain recombines TRBV6-1 with TRBJ1-5, with 9 nucleotides matching TRBD1. The CDR3 spans 15 residues. The V gene end was trimmed by 5 bases and the J gene end by 2 bases; junction bases not matched to a gene: 4. Germline V gene data show CDR1 as MNHNS and CDR2 as SASEGT. CDR3 loop: CASSSQGAGNQPQHF. CDR3 coding DNA: TGTGCCAGCAGTTCACAGGGGGCCGGCAATCAGCCCCAGCATTTT.

This chain links TRBV30 with TRBJ1-5; TRBD1 matches 8 bases. Trimming cost V 4 bases and J 6 bases; bases outside gene matches: 5. The CDR3 loop spans 13 amino acids. Per the germline V gene, CDR1 is GTSNPN and CDR2 is SVGIG (reference sequence). The DNA of the CDR3 is TGTGCCTGGACAGACAGGGGCGGTCAGCCCCAGCATTTT. The encoded protein is CAWTDRGGQPQHF.

The rearrangement links TRBV11-3 to TRBJ2-1, with D possibly being TRBD2 (5 bases). The CDR3 covers 14 residues. The V gene lost 1 base and the J gene lost 7 bases, with 11 bases spanning the gap. CDR1 is SGHNT and CDR2 is YENEEA in the germline V gene. This chain's CDR3 is CASSLGRGSNEQFF. The CDR3 nucleotides read TGTGCCAGCAGCTTAGGGAGAGGGTCAAATGAGCAGTTCTTC.

The rearrangement joins TRBV10-3 to TRBJ1-1; 9 bases map to TRBD1. The CDR3 contains 14 residues. Germline loops: CDR1 ENHRY, CDR2 SYGVKD. V was clipped by 11 bases and J by 4 bases; unmatched bases: 11. This CDR3 is CAVGWTGAITEAFF. The DNA for the CDR3 is TGTGCCGTTGGATGGACAGGGGCAATCACTGAAGCTTTCTTT.

The gene calls are TRBV7-2 and TRBJ2-7; TRBD1 matches at 12 bases. This CDR3 contains 16 residues. J lost 7 bases, V lost 2 bases, and 9 bases had no gene match. Germline V gene sequence: CDR1 SGHTA, CDR2 FQGNSA. The CDR3 bases are TGTGCCAGCAGCTTACATCTGGGGACAGGGGGCCAGGAGCAGTACTTC. It yields the protein CASSLHLGTGGQEQYF.

The rearrangement uses TRBV6-5 and TRBJ2-7; no definite D call. Germline-derived CDR1 and CDR2 are MNHEY and SVGAGI. The V end was cut by 5 bases, the J end by 0 bases, with 5 bases between. The CDR3 runs 12 residues. The DNA for the CDR3 is TGTGCCAGCAGTCATTCCTCCTACGAGCAGTACTTC. This encodes CASSHSSYEQYF.

The CDR3 region has the DNA TGTGCCACCCGTGGGGCCCTCGGACAGCCCCAGCATTTT. Amino acid sequence: CATRGALGQPQHF. The chain has TRBV2 and TRBJ1-5; TRBD1 is a possible D gene (5 bases). The germline V gene has CDR1 SNHLY and CDR2 FYNNEI. Trimming shortened V by 10 bases and J by 7 bases, and 17 bases separated the two germline ends. The CDR3 length is 13 residues.

V and J are TRBV18 and TRBJ2-2; 8 positions agree with TRBD1. Trimming at V came to 1 base and at J to 6 bases, leaving 1 base not matched to a gene. The CDR3 consists of 14 residues. Germline V lookup: CDR1 KGHSH, CDR2 LQKENI. In DNA, the CDR3 is TGTGCCAGCTCACCACAACAGGGGGCCGGGGAGCTGTTTTTT. Its protein product is CASSPQQGAGELFF.

This clone was recorded once. The CDR3 sequence is CASYRGLGGYTF. In nucleotides, the CDR3 is TGTGCCAGTTACAGGGGGTTGGGTGGCTACACCTTC. The chain joins TRBV6-5 to TRBJ1-2; 8 bases are shared with TRBD1. The V gene's germline CDR1 is MNHEY and CDR2 SVGAGI. The CDR3 is 12 residues long. Trimming took 9 bases from V and 7 from J; bases not matched to a gene: 7.

The chain uses TRBV5-4 and TRBJ1-2; 7 positions agree with TRBD1. With 4 bases clipped from V and 4 bases from J, the junction kept 1 base outside the gene matches. Per the germline V gene, CDR1 is SGHNT and CDR2 is YYREEE (reference sequence). The CDR3 is made up of 12 amino acids. The CDR3 reads CASSGDSYGYTF. The CDR3 DNA follows: TGTGCCAGCAGCGGGGACAGCTATGGCTACACCTTC.

The chain combines TRBV28 with TRBJ1-1; no reliable D call. Trimming left V 6 bases short and J 6 bases short, with 14 bases between. This CDR3 is built from 13 residues. The V gene's germline CDR1 is MDHEN and CDR2 SYDVKM. In nucleotides, the CDR3 is TGTGCCAGCAGCCGTCCGGGGAGCGCTGAAGCTTTCTTT. This sequence encodes CASSRPGSAEAFF.

This clone was seen just once. This rearrangement joins TRBV7-2 to TRBJ2-1; TRBD2 aligns across 11 bases. The ends lost 7 bases at V and 7 bases at J; junction bases unmatched: 9. Germline CDR1 and CDR2: SGHTA and FQGNSA. The CDR3 consists of 15 residues. The CDR3 DNA sequence: TGTGCCAGCACCATAATAGCTAGCGGGAGGAATGAGCAGTTCTTC. Encoded protein: CASTIIASGRNEQFF. Supplemented by reference TRBV7-2 and TRBJ2-1, the full variable domain reads GAGVSQSPSNKVTEKGKDVELRCDPISGHTALYWYRQSLGQGLEFLIYFQGNSAPDKSGLPSDRFSAERTGGSVSTLTIQRTQQEDSAVYLCASTIIASGRNEQFFGPGTRLTVL.